Listed below are T cell receptor beta chains from one sample, sequenced in a study of Tregs in tolerant kidney transplant recipients. This table comes from immunoSEQ multiplex PCR, and its TCRdb copy is limited to in-frame clones, with some not included. The sample consists of about 110,000 clones, 90% of them appearing once. Source: CD4+ T cells from blood, taken before the transplant. The receptors were sampled from a human donor who received a combined kidney and bone marrow transplant. The CDR3 runs from the conserved cysteine through the conserved F or W. The D gene is left open where the match is weak.

J gene: TRBJ2-7; D gene: .; V gene: TRBV28; CDR3 protein: CASSPTLAGDYEQYF; CDR3 DNA: TGTGCCAGCAGTCCGACACTAGCAGGCGACTACGAGCAGTACTTC
J gene: TRBJ1-1; D gene: .; V gene: TRBV6-5; CDR3 protein: CASNRVENTEAFF; CDR3 DNA: TGTGCCAGCAACAGGGTGGAGAACACTGAAGCTTTCTTT
J gene: TRBJ1-6; D gene: .; V gene: TRBV6-5; CDR3 protein: CASSYWDGGRKTLHF; CDR3 DNA: TGTGCCAGCAGCTACTGGGACGGGGGGAGGAAGACCCTCCACTTT
J gene: TRBJ2-1; D gene: .; V gene: TRBV4-1; CDR3 protein: CASSHLGGGTEQFF; CDR3 DNA: TGCGCCAGCAGCCATCTTGGGGGGGGCACTGAGCAGTTCTTC
J gene: TRBJ1-2; D gene: .; V gene: TRBV5-1; CDR3 protein: CASSIPRGGMNYGYTF; CDR3 DNA: TGCGCCAGCAGCATCCCGCGTGGAGGGATGAACTATGGCTACACCTTC
J gene: TRBJ1-1; D gene: .; V gene: TRBV7-9; CDR3 protein: CASSLEAFF; CDR3 DNA: TGTGCCAGCAGTCTGGAAGCTTTCTTT
J gene: TRBJ2-7; D gene: .; V gene: TRBV6-1; CDR3 protein: CASSRAGSSYEQYF; CDR3 DNA: TGTGCCAGCAGCCGGGCGGGGAGCTCCTACGAGCAGTACTTC
J gene: TRBJ2-5; D gene: .; V gene: TRBV2; CDR3 protein: CASSEGGSVETQYF; CDR3 DNA: TGTGCCAGCAGTGAAGGCGGCAGTGTGGAGACCCAGTACTTC
J gene: TRBJ1-5; D gene: .; V gene: TRBV6-6; CDR3 protein: CASKQGPNQPQHF; CDR3 DNA: TGTGCCAGCAAACAGGGCCCAAATCAGCCCCAGCATTTT
J gene: TRBJ2-1; D gene: TRBD1; V gene: TRBV7-7; CDR3 protein: CASSLGGQGDEQFF; CDR3 DNA: TGTGCCAGCAGCTTAGGGGGACAGGGGGATGAGCAGTTCTTC
J gene: TRBJ1-6; D gene: TRBD1; V gene: TRBV10-2; CDR3 protein: CASTPGQGYNSPLHF; CDR3 DNA: TGCGCCAGCACCCCGGGACAGGGGTACAATTCACCCCTCCACTTT
J gene: TRBJ1-1; D gene: .; V gene: TRBV6-4; CDR3 protein: CASRGRTAEAFF; CDR3 DNA: TGTGCCAGCAGGGGCCGGACAGCCGAAGCTTTCTTT
J gene: TRBJ2-1; D gene: TRBD2; V gene: TRBV2; CDR3 protein: CASKIGTSGGARNEQFF; CDR3 DNA: TGTGCCAGCAAAATTGGGACTAGCGGGGGGGCTCGCAATGAGCAGTTCTTC
J gene: TRBJ1-2; D gene: .; V gene: TRBV11-2; CDR3 protein: CASSYTADGYTF; CDR3 DNA: TGTGCCAGCAGCTATACAGCTGATGGCTACACCTTC
J gene: TRBJ2-7; D gene: TRBD2; V gene: TRBV10-1; CDR3 protein: CASSPAGGRSDEQYF; CDR3 DNA: TGCGCCAGCAGTCCGGCAGGCGGGAGATCGGACGAGCAGTACTTC
J gene: TRBJ2-5; D gene: .; V gene: TRBV7-8; CDR3 protein: CASSLTSFGTQYF; CDR3 DNA: TGTGCCAGCAGCTTGACTAGTTTTGGGACCCAGTACTTC
J gene: TRBJ2-7; D gene: .; V gene: TRBV7-2; CDR3 protein: CASSESPTYEQYF; CDR3 DNA: TGTGCCAGCAGCGAGTCCCCAACCTACGAGCAGTACTTC
J gene: TRBJ2-7; D gene: .; V gene: TRBV5-4; CDR3 protein: CASSLGPVSYEQYF; CDR3 DNA: TGTGCCAGCAGCTTGGGTCCAGTTTCCTACGAGCAGTACTTC
J gene: TRBJ2-5; D gene: TRBD2; V gene: TRBV28; CDR3 protein: CASSFRGLAGGETQYF; CDR3 DNA: TGTGCCAGCAGTTTCCGTGGACTAGCGGGAGGGGAGACCCAGTACTTC
J gene: TRBJ1-4; D gene: .; V gene: TRBV5-1; CDR3 protein: CASSFEGANEKLFF; CDR3 DNA: TGCGCCAGCAGCTTTGAGGGGGCTAATGAAAAACTGTTTTTT
J gene: TRBJ2-4; D gene: TRBD1; V gene: TRBV29-1; CDR3 protein: CSVEEGQKYF; CDR3 DNA: TGCAGCGTTGAAGAGGGACAGAAGTACTTC
J gene: TRBJ2-1; D gene: TRBD2; V gene: TRBV14; CDR3 protein: CASSPAGGYEQFF; CDR3 DNA: TGTGCCAGCAGCCCAGCCGGGGGGTATGAGCAGTTCTTC